The clone carrying this TCR beta chain appeared a single time. Its antigen is as yet unknown. The CDR3 length is 12 residues. Germline V gene lookup returns CDR1 GTSNPN and CDR2 SVGIG (reference sequence). This sample was taken from a study of PD-1 blockade in classical Hodgkin lymphoma. Study-level results: For complete responders, baseline diversity was comparable to that of newly diagnosed patients.

The time point: cycle 4 day 1 (C4D1), after five to seven weeks of nivolumab. Each and every patient relapsed after autologous stem cell transplantation, and patients got differing brentuximab vedotin exposure. Magnetic negative selection of thawed PBMCs yielded the CD8+ T cells. Method: immunoSEQ multiplex PCR; TCRdb's copy keeps in-frame clones and lacks some. The sample has 9,500 to 10,000 clones, about 68% seen once. The chain combines TRBV30 with TRBJ1-2; D may be TRBD1 (6 bases). The source was CD8+ T cells from blood, collected before the fourth cycle of nivolumab. The origin of this receptor is a human donor with classical Hodgkin lymphoma. CDR3 amino acids: CAFTGWGYGYTF. CDR3 coding DNA: TGTGCTTTTACAGGGTGGGGCTATGGCTACACCTTC. Full variable domain (outside the CDR3, taken from reference TRBV30 and TRBJ1-2): SQTIHQWPATLVQPVGSPLSLECTVEGTSNPNLYWYRQAAGRGLQLLFYSVGIGQISSEVPQNLSASRPQDRQFILSSKKLLLSDSGFYLCAFTGWGYGYTFGSGTRLTVV.